This is a list of T cell receptor beta chains from one sample in a study of breast tumors, draining lymph nodes, adjacent tissues. TCRdb analysed the multiplex PCR reads with MiXCR anew, one entry per CDR3 protein. The data show about 180,000 distinct CDR3 sequences, 30% to 35% seen once. The sample taken for sequencing was axillary lymph node tissue. The receptors originated from a female donor with breast cancer. Some clones in this sample may be carry-over from other donors' samples. Both conserved end residues are part of each CDR3. D genes are given only for firm matches. Clone sizes are given selectively: once, few, many, or a class where the clone is expanded.

>.|many|TRBJ2-2|TRBV19
CASSISAGELFF
TGTGCCAGTAGTATTAGCGCCGGGGAGCTGTTTTTT
>.|.|TRBJ1-4|TRBV20-1
CSAGLKGSTEKLFF
TGCAGTGCTGGCCTCAAAGGGAGCACGGAAAAACTGTTTTTT
>TRBD2|many|TRBJ2-2|TRBV5-1
CASSSRTSGGVTGELFF
TGCGCCAGCAGCTCGCGAACTAGCGGGGGCGTCACCGGGGAGCTGTTTTTT
>.|many|TRBJ2-7|TRBV11-2
CASSLLWEQYF
TGTGCCAGCAGCTTACTCTGGGAGCAGTACTTC
>TRBD1|many|TRBJ1-4|TRBV20-1
CSAEQTGSATNEKLFF
TGCAGTGCGGAACAGACAGGGTCTGCAACTAATGAAAAACTGTTTTTT
>.|many|TRBJ1-5|TRBV27
CASSLSPTGRNQPQHF
TGTGCCAGCAGTTTATCCCCGACAGGTCGTAATCAGCCCCAGCATTTT
>.|many|TRBJ1-2|TRBV6-6
CASSFGLRNYGYTF
TGTGCCAGCAGTTTCGGACTCCGGAACTATGGCTACACCTTC
>.|.|TRBJ2-3|TRBV27
CASSLRRHPAGGDTQYF
TGTGCCAGCAGTTTAAGACGGCACCCAGCGGGTGGGGATACGCAGTATTTT
>.|.|TRBJ2-5|TRBV30
CAWASGGRGEAQYF
TGTGCCTGGGCGTCCGGGGGAAGGGGAGAGGCCCAGTACTTC
>TRBD1|once|TRBJ2-2|TRBV7-3
CASSLNRGTGELFF
TGTGCCAGCAGCTTAAACAGGGGGACAGGGGAGCTGTTTTTT